This T cell receptor (beta chain) comes out of a study of cytotoxic CD8 clonotypes in ibrutinib-treated CLL. Study results and caveats: Sustained-remission and progressing patients' sampling times differed.

Produced via immunoSEQ multiplex PCR; TCRdb's table is partial and in-frame only. The sample holds hundreds of thousands of clones, approximately 70% seen once. On this clone: The antigen is unknown.

This sequence was found in a human donor with chronic lymphocytic leukemia. The specimen comprised PBMCs, sampled after 12 months of ibrutinib treatment.

Here the CDR3 DNA reads TGTGCCAGCAGTGATGGGCAGGGCGTGGGAAATCAGCCCCAGCATTTT. Protein sequence: CASSDGQGVGNQPQHF. J is TRBJ1-5 and V is TRBV2, with D possibly being TRBD1 (5 bases). The germline V gene encodes CDR1 SNHLY and CDR2 FYNNEI. CDR3 length equals 16 residues. The germline V and J ends were trimmed by 3 bases and 4 bases, with 16 bases remaining between them.